This TCR beta chain was sequenced for a study of CD8+CD57+ T cells in acquired aplastic anemia. Study observations and caveats: There were twenty-nine CD8+ CDR3 sequences that occurred in both patients and controls.

To note about this clonotype: Its antigen is not identified.

Patients chosen for sequencing had shown CD8+CD57+ cell expansion by flow cytometry. With no exception, the patients had severe acquired aplastic anemia. Germline V gene lookup returns CDR1 SGHKS and CDR2 YYEKEE (reference sequence). The CDR3 runs 14 residues. Trimming removed 5 bases at V and 3 bases at J, with 14 bases between. It was genomic DNA that served as the template for profiling TCR beta VDJ and CDR3. Via MiXCR, TCRdb re-called the reads, giving one row per CDR3 protein. Of under 200,000 distinct CDR3 sequences listed, 48% are singletons. The material sequenced was sorted CD4+, CD8+, or CD8+CD57+ T cells (not recorded which) from PBMCs. This sequence originates from a human donor with aplastic anemia. V is TRBV5-5 and J is TRBJ2-5; D is perhaps TRBD2 (5 bases). The CDR3 nucleotides are TGTGCCAGCAGAACGGTCCGAGCGGAAGAGACCCAGTACTTC. This gives the protein CASRTVRAEETQYF.